The next 25 T cell receptor beta chains were all read from a single sample in a study of cytomegalovirus exposure and HLA in healthy donors. PCR amplification relied on 60 Vbeta primers (plus 13 Jbeta primers). The assay was immunoSEQ multiplex PCR, and TCRdb's table has in-frame clones only and misses some. The sample carries 130,000 or so clones, 82% recorded once. The specimen sequenced was PBMCs. The receptors derive from a man aged 18-30 years in good health and CMV-seropositive.

The V call is TRBV4-1, the J call TRBJ2-7; D may be TRBD1 (5 bases). V was clipped by 5 bases and J by 2 bases, with 16 bases between them. In germline, CDR1 is MGHRA, CDR2 YSYEKL. The CDR3 is 15 amino acids. The DNA for the CDR3 is TGCGCCAGCAGCGCACAGGAAGGGGCACCCTACGAGCAGTACTTC. Protein: CASSAQEGAPYEQYF.

The chain recombines TRBV5-5 with TRBJ1-5; 10 bases are a match to TRBD1. Germline trimming cut 3 bases from V and 6 bases from J; bases unmatched to any gene: 3. The germline gives CDR1 SGHKS, CDR2 YYEKEE (reference sequence). The CDR3 totals 14 residues. The CDR3 protein is CASSYRDRGQPQHF. Here the CDR3 DNA reads TGTGCCAGCAGCTACCGGGACAGGGGTCAGCCCCAGCATTTT.

This chain joins TRBV2 and TRBJ2-3; TRBD1 might be the D (6 bases). The CDR3 spans 15 residues. Germline CDR1 reads SNHLY; CDR2 reads FYNNEI. V lost 5 bases and J lost 1, with 13 bases in between. CDR3 bases: TGTGCCAGCAGTCAGAGGGCAGGGGGCACAGATACGCAGTATTTT. Translating gives CASSQRAGGTDTQYF.

This chain links TRBV28 with TRBJ2-5; 12 nucleotides align to TRBD2. This CDR3 has 16 amino acids. The germline gives CDR1 MDHEN, CDR2 SYDVKM. The J segment lost 3 bases and the V segment lost 7 bases, leaving 9 bases of the junction unmatched. The CDR3, as DNA: TGTGCCAGCAACCCTAAGGGACTAGCGGGCGAAGAGACCCAGTACTTC. It is translated as CASNPKGLAGEETQYF. The whole variable domain, filled in from reference TRBV28 and TRBJ2-5, reads DVKVTQSSRYLVKRTGEKVFLECVQDMDHENMFWYRQDPGLGLRLIYFSYDVKMKEKGDIPEGYSVSREKKERFSLILESASTNQTSMYLCASNPKGLAGEETQYFGPGTRLLVL.

This sequence joins TRBV10-2 and TRBJ2-1; the D gene is possibly TRBD2 (7 bases). The germline V gene encodes CDR1 WSHSY and CDR2 SAAADI. V was cut by 3 bases and J by 7 bases, with 13 bases left in between. CDR3 length: 14 residues. CDR3 nucleotides: TGCGCCAGCAGTGACCCGGGGGGCAGGAATGAGCAGTTCTTC. The encoded protein is CASSDPGGRNEQFF.

The chain uses TRBV4-2 and TRBJ1-2; tentative D call: TRBD1 (6 bases). CDR3 size: 15 residues. Per the germline V gene, CDR1 is LGHNA and CDR2 is YNFKEQ. V gave up 3 bases and J gave up 4 bases, with 15 bases separating them. CDR3 sequence: CASSHRGGGSYGYTF. The CDR3, as DNA: TGTGCCAGCAGCCACCGAGGGGGGGGGAGCTATGGCTACACCTTC.

V gene TRBV7-9 combines with J gene TRBJ2-6, with D perhaps matching TRBD1 (6 bases). Per germline, CDR1 SEHNR and CDR2 FQNEAQ (reference sequence). With 0 bases removed from V and 0 bases from J, the gap between germline ends came to 15 bases. CDR3 length equals 19 residues. In DNA, the CDR3 is TGTGCCAGCAGCTTAGCCCAGGGGACAACCATCTCTGGGGCCAACGTCCTGACTTTC. Translated: CASSLAQGTTISGANVLTF. The full variable domain, rest sourced from reference TRBV7-9 and TRBJ2-6, is DTGVSQNPRHKITKRGQNVTFRCDPISEHNRLYWYRQTLGQGPEFLTYFQNEAQLEKSRLLSDRFSAERPKGSFSTLEIQRTEQGDSAMYLCASSLAQGTTISGANVLTFGAGSRLTVL.

In its sample, this clone was seen a few times. The chain carries TRBV5-1 and TRBJ2-5, with D possibly TRBD2 on 6 matching bases. The ends were cut back, 3 bases at V and 1 base at J, with 13 bases in the middle. CDR3 length: 15 residues. Germline-derived CDR1 and CDR2 are SGHRS and YFSETQ. The CDR3 coding sequence is TGCGCCAGCAGCTCGAGCGGGCTCCCCCAAGAGACCCAGTACTTC. Encoded protein: CASSSSGLPQETQYF.

The rearrangement joins TRBV19 to TRBJ2-5; D gene unclear. The J call may be in error: the DNA end matches TRBJ2-7 better. From germline, CDR1 is LNHDA and CDR2 SQIVND (reference sequence). The CDR3 is 13 residues long. CDR3 sequence: CASGEAVTYEQYF. DNA of the CDR3: TGTGCCAGTGGTGAGGCAGTTACCTACGAGCAGTACTTC.

The sample holds a few counts of this clone. This chain connects TRBV29-1 to TRBJ2-6, with 7 bases aligning to TRBD1. The germline V gene has CDR1 SQVTM and CDR2 ANQGSEA. The CDR3 length is 16 residues. V lost 1 base, J lost 0 bases, and 3 bases stayed unmatched. The CDR3 nucleotides read TGCAGCGTTGAAGGGACAGGAAGCTCTGGGGCCAACGTCCTGACTTTC. Translated, it gives CSVEGTGSSGANVLTF.

This rearrangement joins TRBV21-1 to TRBJ2-1; the DNA was not compared with TRBD2, the D call given in the table. TRBV21-1 is listed as a pseudogene. The CDR3 length is 17 residues. The CDR3 is CAVQGTGGGGGYNEQFF. Here the CDR3 DNA reads TGTGCCGTACAGGGGACGGGGGGGGGCGGAGGGTACAATGAGCAGTTCTTC.

This clone has just one count. This chain uses TRBV29-1 with TRBJ2-1; 7 bases are shared with TRBD2. V lost 4 bases, J lost 7 bases, and 10 bases stayed unmatched. The CDR3 is 14 residues long. Per germline, CDR1 SQVTM and CDR2 ANQGSEA. The CDR3 coding sequence is TGCAGCGTTGCAGTGGGGGGAGGGAGGAATGAGCAGTTCTTC. It specifies CSVAVGGGRNEQFF.

The J gene is TRBJ2-2, the V gene TRBV4-1; 9 positions agree with TRBD2. The CDR3 extends over 16 amino acids. Germline assignment: CDR1 MGHRA and CDR2 YSYEKL. V shed 1 base and J 4 bases; nucleotides not matched to a gene: 4. This chain's CDR3 is CASSQVWREGTGELFF. The CDR3 DNA sequence: TGCGCCAGCAGCCAAGTTTGGCGGGAGGGCACCGGGGAGCTGTTTTTT.

The rearrangement links TRBV4-1 to TRBJ1-1, with 11 bases that match TRBD1. V lost 0 bases to trimming and J lost 4 bases; unmatched junction nucleotides: 4. CDR1 is MGHRA, CDR2 YSYEKL, per germline. The CDR3 loop spans 16 amino acids. The CDR3 protein is CASSQDKGTGGTEAFF. The CDR3 DNA follows: TGCGCCAGCAGCCAAGATAAGGGGACAGGGGGCACTGAAGCTTTCTTT.

This clone was recorded a few times. V is TRBV4-2 and J is TRBJ2-3; tentatively, D is TRBD2 (5 bases). Germline V gene sequence: CDR1 LGHNA, CDR2 YNFKEQ. V lost 0 bases, J lost 4 bases, and 11 bases lay in between. The CDR3 covers 15 residues. CDR3 sequence (DNA): TGTGCCAGCAGCCAAGATTACGGCGGGCCAGATACGCAGTATTTT. Residues: CASSQDYGGPDTQYF.

The chain employs TRBV7-8 and TRBJ2-3, with no clear D. Per germline, CDR1 SGHVS and CDR2 FQNEAQ. CDR3 length: 16 residues. The V gene lost 4 bases and the J gene lost 2 bases, with 16 bases spanning the gap. The CDR3 coding sequence is TGTGCCAGCAGCTCTAATTTCCCTCGCGCCACAGATACGCAGTATTTT. It yields the protein CASSSNFPRATDTQYF.

The CDR3 reads CASSSDSWGGELFF. The DNA of the CDR3 is TGCGCCAGCAGCTCGGACTCCTGGGGCGGGGAGCTGTTTTTT. The chain joins TRBV5-1 to TRBJ2-2; D is possibly TRBD2 (5 bases). CDR3 length: 14 residues. CDR1 and CDR2 (germline): SGHRS, YFSETQ. V was cut by 3 bases and J by 7 bases, with 13 bases left in between.

The V call is TRBV4-2, the J call TRBJ2-6, with 11 bases aligning to TRBD2. Trimming took 5 bases from V and 0 from J; bases not matched to a gene: 6. Germline V gene lookup returns CDR1 LGHNA and CDR2 YNFKEQ. This CDR3 is built from 18 residues. CDR3 nucleotides: TGTGCCAGCAGCAAGACTAGCGGGGTTGTCTCTGGGGCCAACGTCCTGACTTTC. Residues: CASSKTSGVVSGANVLTF.

The chain joins TRBV7-8 to TRBJ1-2; TRBD1 aligns across 8 bases. The CDR3 loop spans 16 amino acids. The germline gives CDR1 SGHVS, CDR2 FQNEAQ. V lost 2 bases to trimming and J lost 4 bases; unmatched junction nucleotides: 9. The CDR3 protein is CASSLIGGTGTYGYTF. CDR3 DNA sequence: TGTGCCAGCAGCTTAATCGGCGGGACAGGAACCTATGGCTACACCTTC. Full variable domain (rest looked up from reference TRBV7-8 and TRBJ1-2): GAGVSQSPRYKVAKRGQDVALRCDPISGHVSLFWYQQALGQGPEFLTYFQNEAQLDKSGLPSDRFFAERPEGSVSTLKIQRTQQEDSAVYLCASSLIGGTGTYGYTFGSGTRLTVV.

This clone showed up just once. This chain connects TRBV5-1 to TRBJ2-3; 7 nucleotides line up with TRBD1. The CDR3 is 13 residues long. The trim removed 3 bases at V and 6 bases at J, leaving 4 bases unmatched. From germline, CDR1 is SGHRS and CDR2 YFSETQ. DNA for the CDR3: TGCGCCAGCAGCTACAGGGGTGGGGATACGCAGTATTTT. Translated: CASSYRGGDTQYF.

J is TRBJ1-1 and V is TRBV28, with TRBD1 identical over 10 bases. Germline loops: CDR1 MDHEN, CDR2 SYDVKM. The CDR3 totals 15 residues. J gave up 4 bases and V 5 bases, and 7 bases lay outside the gene matches. The CDR3 sequence: CASSAPGQGFTEAFF. In DNA, the CDR3 is TGTGCCAGCAGTGCTCCGGGACAGGGGTTCACTGAAGCTTTCTTT.

This clone occurred once. One junction end does not reproduce the germline sequence, and a read error may be involved. V usage is TRBV7-9 and J usage is TRBJ1-5; maybe TRBD1 (5 bases). The germline V gene encodes CDR1 SEHNR and CDR2 FQNEAQ (reference sequence). The length of the CDR3 is 12 residues. Written as DNA, the CDR3 is TGTTCCAGCTCCCGGGGGGAACAGCCCCAGCATTTT. Translated, it gives CSSSRGEQPQHF.

This clone appeared a single time. This sequence joins TRBV29-1 and TRBJ2-1, with 9 positions matching TRBD2. Per germline, CDR1 SQVTM and CDR2 ANQGSEA. The CDR3 has 17 residues. V was pared by 2 bases and J by 0 bases, with 8 bases of the junction left unmatched. As DNA, the CDR3 is TGCAGCGTTGAATGGAATCGCGGGAGGGGCTCCTACAATGAGCAGTTCTTC. Residues: CSVEWNRGRGSYNEQFF.

V gene TRBV2 combines with J gene TRBJ1-1; TRBD1 matches 11 bases. Germline V gives CDR1 SNHLY, CDR2 FYNNEI. The CDR3 length is 12 residues. Trimming cost V 9 bases and J 4 bases; bases outside gene matches: 1. This CDR3 is CASGTGGTEAFF. In DNA form, the CDR3 reads TGTGCCAGTGGGACAGGGGGCACTGAAGCTTTCTTT.

This chain connects TRBV28 to TRBJ2-7; 8 bases fit TRBD1. Per the germline V gene, CDR1 is MDHEN and CDR2 is SYDVKM. The CDR3 loop spans 15 amino acids. After removal of 6 bases from V and 6 bases from J, the junction contained 13 bases not matched to a gene. The CDR3 nucleotides read TGTGCCAGCAGCCGGGCGGGGCAGGGGGCGGTCGAGCAGTACTTC. Protein: CASSRAGQGAVEQYF.